The 5 T cell receptor beta chains below come from one sample, sequenced in a study of identical twins. One entry per CDR3 protein results from TCRdb running MiXCR on the 5' RACE reads. Among about 900,000 distinct CDR3 sequences listed, more than 9% were seen once. These data also featured in a second study, about yellow fever vaccine responses in identical twins.

Source material: PBMCs. The receptors were gathered from a woman aged 18-29 years in good health.

This clonotype has only a few counts. The chain couples TRBV29-1 to TRBJ2-5, with D perhaps matching TRBD1 or TRBD2 (5 bases each). The CDR3 runs to 13 residues. V was cut by 5 bases and J by 7 bases, with 17 bases left in between. Germline CDR1 SQVTM, CDR2 ANQGSEA. CDR3 nucleotides: TGCAGCGTTCCCCAGGGTCCAAGCGGGACCCAGTACTTC. This gives the protein CSVPQGPSGTQYF.

Details on this clonotype: A read error is possible here, since a much larger clone lies one base away. The J gene is TRBJ2-3, the V gene TRBV4-1; 7 nucleotides align to TRBD1. CDR1 is MGHRA and CDR2 is YSYEKL in the germline V gene. This CDR3 has 16 amino acids. CDR3 amino acids: CANSPGQVTSTDTQYF. The CDR3 DNA sequence: TGCGCCAACAGCCCAGGACAGGTTACTAGCACAGATACGCAGTATTTT.

There are many counts of this clonotype. The rearrangement joins TRBV5-1 to TRBJ2-3; D is ambiguous. The CDR3 length is 12 residues. The germline V gene has CDR1 SGHRS and CDR2 YFSETQ. Trimming took 7 bases from V and 0 from J, leaving 6 bases between them. The CDR3 here is CASFDSTDTQYF. The CDR3 coding sequence is TGCGCCAGCTTTGACAGCACAGATACGCAGTATTTT. Complete variable domain (other parts from reference TRBV5-1 and TRBJ2-3): KAGVTQTPRYLIKTRGQQVTLSCSPISGHRSVSWYQQTPGQGLQFLFEYFSETQRNKGNFPGRFSGRQFSNSRSEMNVSTLELGDSALYLCASFDSTDTQYFGPGTRLTVL.

This clonotype was seen many times. V is TRBV12-3 or TRBV12-4 and J is TRBJ1-5; perhaps TRBD1 as D (6 bases). V was shortened by 1 base and J by 6 bases, with 7 bases between the two germline ends. CDR3 length: 13 residues. CDR3 sequence reads: CASSLEGVQPQHF. The CDR3 DNA is TGTGCCAGCAGTTTAGAGGGGGTTCAGCCCCAGCATTTT.

At least ten counts were recorded for this clonotype. The chain joins TRBV6-1 to TRBJ1-1, with 10 positions matching TRBD1. V was clipped by 6 bases and J by 11 bases; unmatched bases: 12. The germline V gene has CDR1 MNHNS and CDR2 SASEGT. The CDR3 has 14 amino acids. In DNA form, the CDR3 reads TGTGCCAGCAGCTCCCCGACAGGGGGCAAGTTGGCTTTCTTT. Amino acid sequence: CASSSPTGGKLAFF.